A single sample is the source of the 27 T cell receptor beta chains below, sequenced in a study of immune evolution from preneoplasia to lung adenocarcinoma. Data came from immunoSEQ multiplex PCR; TCRdb stores just in-frame clones and leaves some out. The sample lists around 3,200 clones, over 70% occurring once. The source material was FFPE adjacent normal lung tissue. The source is a person aged 65 to 85 with lung adenocarcinoma.

This sequence joins TRBV10-3 and TRBJ2-3, with D unresolved. Germline CDR1 and CDR2: ENHRY and SYGVKD. There are 14 residues in the CDR3. Trimming cost V 4 bases and J 3 bases, with 11 bases left between them. CDR3 sequence (DNA): TGTGCCATCAGTGGAGTGGGGAAGACAGATACGCAGTATTTT. Translating it yields CAISGVGKTDTQYF.

The rearrangement uses TRBV7-9 and TRBJ2-7; D is unclear. CDR3 length: 14 residues. V dropped 4 bases and J dropped 2 bases, with 12 bases sitting between them. Germline V gene sequence: CDR1 SEHNR, CDR2 FQNEAQ (reference sequence). The CDR3 DNA follows: TGTGCCAGCAGCTCCCCGTCTCCCGCCTACGAGCAGTACTTC. It specifies CASSSPSPAYEQYF.

This sequence joins TRBV28 and TRBJ2-2; D tentatively reads TRBD1 or TRBD2 (6 bases each). The CDR3 loop spans 15 amino acids. V shed 3 bases and J shed 4 bases, with 12 bases lying between them. CDR1 and CDR2 (germline): MDHEN, SYDVKM. The CDR3 region is CASSLAGTTTGELFF. DNA for the CDR3: TGTGCCAGCAGTTTGGCGGGGACAACCACCGGGGAGCTGTTTTTT. The full variable domain, its missing parts supplied by reference TRBV28 and TRBJ2-2, is DVKVTQSSRYLVKRTGEKVFLECVQDMDHENMFWYRQDPGLGLRLIYFSYDVKMKEKGDIPEGYSVSREKKERFSLILESASTNQTSMYLCASSLAGTTTGELFFGEGSRLTVL.

In DNA form, the CDR3 reads TGTGCCACCAGCAGGGGAGGGGACACCGGGGAGCTGTTTTTT. It yields the protein CATSRGGDTGELFF. The genes are TRBV15 and TRBJ2-2; 7 bases are a match to TRBD2. Germline assignment: CDR1 LNHNV and CDR2 YYDKDF (reference sequence). The V gene end was trimmed by 3 bases and the J gene end by 3 bases; junction bases not matched to a gene: 1. This CDR3 is built from 14 residues.

V and J are TRBV10-1 and TRBJ2-7; D uncertain. V lost 2 bases and J lost 6, with 17 bases in between. The CDR3 length is 15 residues. Germline values: CDR1 WNHNN, CDR2 SYGVQD (reference sequence). The CDR3 nucleotides read TGCGCCAGCAGTGAGCTCGGCAGCCTTTCCGGCGAGCAGTACTTC. This sequence encodes CASSELGSLSGEQYF.

V and J are TRBV6-1 and TRBJ2-3; weak D call: TRBD2 (6 bases). Germline V gene sequence: CDR1 MNHNS, CDR2 SASEGT. The CDR3 runs 15 residues. V gave up 2 bases and J gave up 3 bases, with 12 bases separating them. Written as DNA, the CDR3 is TGTGCCAGCAGTGAAATCGGGGGTCCGACAGATACGCAGTATTTT. Residues: CASSEIGGPTDTQYF.

Only one count was recorded for this clone. This sequence joins TRBV11-2 and TRBJ2-7; TRBD2 aligns across 9 bases. CDR3 size: 13 residues. Per the germline V gene, CDR1 is SGHAT and CDR2 is FQNNGV. Trimming cost V 6 bases and J 5 bases; bases outside gene matches: 5. Here the CDR3 reads CASRAGGRNEQYF. Written as DNA, the CDR3 is TGTGCCAGCAGAGCGGGGGGTAGGAACGAGCAGTACTTC. Combining the CDR3 with reference TRBV11-2 and TRBJ2-7 gives the whole variable domain EAGVAQSPRYKIIEKRQSVAFWCNPISGHATLYWYQQILGQGPKLLIQFQNNGVVDDSQLPKDRFSAERLKGVDSTLKIQPAKLEDSAVYLCASRAGGRNEQYFGPGTRLTVT.

This chain joins TRBV7-9 and TRBJ2-5; D unresolved. Trimming pared 3 bases from V and 2 bases from J, leaving 7 bases between. The CDR3 runs 13 residues. CDR1 is SEHNR, CDR2 FQNEAQ, per germline (reference sequence). This CDR3 is CASSLLAQETQYF. The CDR3 DNA is TGTGCCAGCAGCTTGCTCGCACAAGAGACCCAGTACTTC.

The chain uses TRBV5-6 and TRBJ2-7, with unresolved D. This CDR3 comprises 18 residues. Trimming took 0 bases from V and 3 from J, leaving 22 bases between them. CDR1 and CDR2 (germline): SGHDT, YYEEEE. CDR3 nucleotides: TGTGCCAGCAGCTTGGCTCGGACGGCGTCCCGATTTTTCTACGAGCAGTACTTC. It is translated as CASSLARTASRFFYEQYF.

V usage is TRBV4-2 and J usage is TRBJ1-4; D is uncertain. Germline assignment: CDR1 LGHNA and CDR2 YNFKEQ. V dropped 3 bases and J dropped 6 bases, with 11 bases sitting between them. The CDR3 has 14 amino acids. The CDR3 spells CASSHGRIDEKLFF. The CDR3 region has the DNA TGTGCCAGCAGCCATGGCAGGATCGATGAAAAACTGTTTTTT.

V gene TRBV5-4 combines with J gene TRBJ1-2; TRBD1 agrees at 7 bases. CDR1 is SGHNT, CDR2 YYREEE, per germline (reference sequence). V shed 0 bases and J 4 bases; nucleotides not matched to a gene: 6. This CDR3 spans 15 amino acids. The CDR3 sequence is CASSLAPRQGYGYTF. DNA for the CDR3: TGTGCCAGCAGCTTGGCCCCGCGACAGGGCTATGGCTACACCTTC. Using reference TRBV5-4 and TRBJ1-2 for the parts outside the CDR3, the full variable domain is ETGVTQSPTHLIKTRGQQVTLRCSSQSGHNTVSWYQQALGQGPQFIFQYYREEENGRGNFPPRFSGLQFPNYSSELNVNALELDDSALYLCASSLAPRQGYGYTFGSGTRLTVV.

This sequence joins TRBV6-1 and TRBJ1-5, with TRBD1 matching over 9 bases. V lost 4 bases, J lost 7 bases, and 5 bases stayed unmatched. The CDR3 extends over 14 amino acids. Germline lookup yields CDR1 MNHNS and CDR2 SASEGT. The CDR3 DNA reads TGTGCCAGCAGTGGAACAGGGGGCCACCAGCCCCAGCATTTT. Translated: CASSGTGGHQPQHF.

The chain employs TRBV7-6 and TRBJ2-1; D is undetermined. Germline loops: CDR1 SGHVS, CDR2 FNYEAQ. Trimming removed 4 bases at V and 0 bases at J, with 10 bases between. The CDR3 length is 15 residues. As DNA, the CDR3 is TGTGCCAGCAGCTCCACCTCCTACTCCTACAATGAGCAGTTCTTC. This sequence encodes CASSSTSYSYNEQFF.

The V and J genes are TRBV7-8 and TRBJ1-2; tentatively, D is TRBD1 (6 bases). With 3 bases removed from V and 2 bases from J, the gap between germline ends came to 10 bases. Germline V gene lookup returns CDR1 SGHVS and CDR2 FQNEAQ. There are 14 residues in the CDR3. This CDR3 is CASSFGTNNYGYTF. The CDR3, as DNA: TGTGCCAGCAGCTTCGGGACAAACAACTATGGCTACACCTTC.

The V and J genes are TRBV13 and TRBJ1-2; maybe TRBD1 (6 bases). Germline-derived CDR1 and CDR2 are PRHDT and FYEKMQ (reference sequence). The CDR3 has 15 amino acids. V was pared by 5 bases and J by 4 bases, with 17 bases between. The CDR3 bases are TGTGCCAGCAGCATGGGGGGGGCGGTGGTCTATGGCTACACCTTC. It yields the protein CASSMGGAVVYGYTF.

The chain is built from TRBV28 and TRBJ1-5, with TRBD1 as a possible D gene (6 bases). The germline V gene encodes CDR1 MDHEN and CDR2 SYDVKM. CDR3 length: 15 amino acids. Trimming left V 4 bases short and J 2 bases short, with 12 bases between. For the CDR3, the DNA is TGTGCCAGCAGTTACCGACAGGTAGGCAATCAGCCCCAGCATTTT. Protein product: CASSYRQVGNQPQHF.

In its sample, this clone was seen a few times. The chain employs TRBV10-3 and TRBJ1-5; 10 nucleotides agree with TRBD1. Looked up from germline, CDR1 is ENHRY and CDR2 is SYGVKD. This CDR3 is 14 amino acids long. V dropped 11 bases and J dropped 0; count of bases not matched to a gene: 4. The CDR3 sequence is CAGGTGDSNQPQHF. The DNA for the CDR3 is TGTGCCGGGGGGACAGGGGATAGCAATCAGCCCCAGCATTTT.

This chain uses TRBV7-9 with TRBJ1-2; the match to TRBD1 covers 9 bases. The CDR3 totals 13 residues. Germline CDR1 SEHNR, CDR2 FQNEAQ (reference sequence). V dropped 5 bases and J dropped 8; count of bases not matched to a gene: 6. Here the CDR3 reads CASSETGGNGYTF. The CDR3 bases are TGTGCCAGCAGCGAGACAGGGGGGAACGGCTACACCTTC.

J is TRBJ2-1 and V is TRBV4-2; D may be TRBD1 or TRBD2 (5 bases each). This CDR3 spans 15 amino acids. Germline-derived CDR1 and CDR2 are LGHNA and YNFKEQ. V shed 6 bases and J shed 0 bases, with 12 bases lying between them. The CDR3 sequence is CASSRDRRSYNEQFF. The CDR3 DNA reads as TGTGCCAGCAGTAGGGACCGACGCTCCTACAATGAGCAGTTCTTC.

V usage is TRBV7-8 and J usage is TRBJ1-1; D unclear. The CDR3 has 14 residues. With 2 bases removed from V and 0 bases from J, the gap between germline ends came to 7 bases. From germline, CDR1 is SGHVS and CDR2 FQNEAQ. CDR3 DNA sequence: TGTGCCAGCAGCTTAAGCGAGTTGAACACTGAAGCTTTCTTT. Encoded protein: CASSLSELNTEAFF.

This clone has just a few counts. This chain joins TRBV7-9 and TRBJ2-7; 9 nucleotides align to TRBD1. The CDR3 extends over 15 amino acids. Germline CDR1 SEHNR, CDR2 FQNEAQ (reference sequence). The trim removed 3 bases at V and 1 base at J, leaving 4 bases unmatched. In DNA, the CDR3 is TGTGCCAGCAGCTTCGGGACAGGGCTATCCTACGAGCAGTACTTC. Translation: CASSFGTGLSYEQYF.

The gene calls are TRBV10-3 and TRBJ2-7; D uncertain. V was clipped by 10 bases and J by 1 base, with 8 bases between them. The CDR3 consists of 11 residues. The germline V gene has CDR1 ENHRY and CDR2 SYGVKD. CDR3: CATGQSYEQYF. The CDR3 DNA reads as TGTGCCACCGGCCAGTCCTACGAGCAGTACTTC.

The chain carries TRBV5-4 and TRBJ1-2; no clear D gene. The CDR3 contains 13 residues. CDR1 is SGHNT and CDR2 is YYREEE in the germline V gene (reference sequence). Deletions cut 0 bases from V and 5 bases from J, with 8 bases between. Here the CDR3 reads CASSLGATYGYTF. The CDR3 DNA follows: TGTGCCAGCAGCTTGGGGGCAACTTATGGCTACACCTTC.

As for this clone: One junction end does not reproduce the germline sequence, and a read error may be involved. The chain links TRBV25-1 to TRBJ2-7; 10 bases line up with TRBD2. Germline V gene data show CDR1 as MGHDK and CDR2 as SYGVNS. The CDR3 extends over 15 amino acids. The CDR3, as DNA: TGTGCCAGTTATTCTCCCAGGGCTAGCGGGAGACCCTCGTCTTTC. It encodes CASYSPRASGRPSSF.

The V call is TRBV5-4, the J call TRBJ2-1, with 14 bases identical to TRBD2. Germline assignment: CDR1 SGHNT and CDR2 YYREEE (reference sequence). J gave up 9 bases and V 2 bases, and 1 base lay outside the gene matches. This CDR3 region has 14 residues. For the CDR3, the DNA is TGTGCCAGCAGCTTCGGGACTAGCGGGAGTGAGCAGTTCTTC. Its protein product is CASSFGTSGSEQFF.

For the CDR3, the DNA is TGTGCCAGCAGCGTAGATGTCGGGGAGCTGTTTTTT. Translated: CASSVDVGELFF. V and J are TRBV9 and TRBJ2-2; D is undetermined. CDR1 and CDR2 from the germline V gene are SGDLS and YYNGEE. V lost 0 bases to trimming and J lost 7 bases, with 4 bases between them. The CDR3 contains 12 residues.

The CDR3 reads CASSGTGKETQYF. The CDR3, as DNA: TGTGCCAGTAGTGGAACGGGAAAAGAGACCCAGTACTTC. The genes are TRBV19 and TRBJ2-5, with a possible D match to TRBD2 (5 bases). There are 13 residues in the CDR3. Germline assignment: CDR1 LNHDA and CDR2 SQIVND (reference sequence). V lost 5 bases and J 3 bases, leaving 10 bases between the germline ends.